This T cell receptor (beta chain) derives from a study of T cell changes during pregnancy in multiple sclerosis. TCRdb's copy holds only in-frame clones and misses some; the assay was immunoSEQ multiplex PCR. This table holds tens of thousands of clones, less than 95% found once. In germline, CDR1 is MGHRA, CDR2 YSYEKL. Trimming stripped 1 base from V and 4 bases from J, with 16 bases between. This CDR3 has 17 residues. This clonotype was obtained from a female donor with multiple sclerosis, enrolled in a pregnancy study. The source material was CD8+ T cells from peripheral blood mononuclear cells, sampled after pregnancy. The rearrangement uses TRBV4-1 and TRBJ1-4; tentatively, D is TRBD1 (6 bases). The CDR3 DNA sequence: TGCGCCAGCAGCCAAGGGTGGGACACGGCCTTTAATGAAAAACTGTTTTTT. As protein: CASSQGWDTAFNEKLFF.